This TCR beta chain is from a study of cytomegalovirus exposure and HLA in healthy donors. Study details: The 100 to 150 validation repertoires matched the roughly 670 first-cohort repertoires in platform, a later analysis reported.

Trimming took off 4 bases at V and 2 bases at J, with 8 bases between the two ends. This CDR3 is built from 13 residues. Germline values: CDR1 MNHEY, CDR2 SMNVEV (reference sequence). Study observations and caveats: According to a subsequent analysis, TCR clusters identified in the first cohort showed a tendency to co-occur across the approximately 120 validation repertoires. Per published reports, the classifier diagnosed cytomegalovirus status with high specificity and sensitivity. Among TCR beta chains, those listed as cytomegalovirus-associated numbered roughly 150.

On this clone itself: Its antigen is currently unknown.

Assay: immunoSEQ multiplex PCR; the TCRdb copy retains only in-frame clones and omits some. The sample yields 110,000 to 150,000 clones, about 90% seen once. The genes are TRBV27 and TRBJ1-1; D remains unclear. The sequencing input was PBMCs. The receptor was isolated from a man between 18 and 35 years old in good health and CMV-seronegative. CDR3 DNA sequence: TGTGCCAGCAGTTCCGGAGGAAACACTGAAGCTTTCTTT. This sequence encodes CASSSGGNTEAFF.